This entry features one T cell receptor (beta chain) sequence. The V gene's germline CDR1 is SGHVS and CDR2 FQNEAQ. V lost 1 base and J 3 bases, leaving 9 bases between the germline ends. The CDR3 spans 14 residues. This specimen comes from a study of blood T cell repertoires in COVID-19. Turning to the study itself: Nucleic acid was either cDNA or gDNA, and it came from T cells, B-cell-depleted T cells, or PBMCs.

Sequencing used immunoSEQ multiplex PCR; TCRdb keeps in-frame clones, though not all of them. Here the sample spans over 200,000 clones, just under 85% being singletons. Sequenced input: peripheral blood. The chain carries TRBV7-8 and TRBJ1-2; perhaps TRBD1 as D (6 bases). This TCR derives from a woman in her fifties or sixties with active or convalescent COVID-19. The CDR3 DNA follows: TGTGCCAGCAGCTTAGAACAGGGACACTATGGCTACACCTTC. It encodes CASSLEQGHYGYTF.